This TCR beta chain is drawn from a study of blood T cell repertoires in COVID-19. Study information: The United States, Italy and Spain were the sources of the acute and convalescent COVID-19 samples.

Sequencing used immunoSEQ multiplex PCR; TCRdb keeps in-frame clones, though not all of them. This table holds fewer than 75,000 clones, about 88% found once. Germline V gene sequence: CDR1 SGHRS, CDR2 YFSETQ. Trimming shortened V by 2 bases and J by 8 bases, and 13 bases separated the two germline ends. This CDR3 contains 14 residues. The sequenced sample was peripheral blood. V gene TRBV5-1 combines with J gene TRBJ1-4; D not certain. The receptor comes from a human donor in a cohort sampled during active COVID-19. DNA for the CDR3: TGCGCCAGCAGCTTCGACGGTCACGGGGAAAAACTGTTTTTT. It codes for CASSFDGHGEKLFF.